This TCR beta chain was profiled in a study of T cell clonality in common variable immunodeficiency. Study findings and constraints: CVID subjects shared fewer TCRbeta clones than healthy controls did. In common variable immunodeficiency, TCR beta chains reportedly carried fewer deletions and N-nucleotide insertions.

This clone was seen ten or more times. Its antigen remains unidentified. Germline and junction disagree at one end, which may indicate a read error. The read stops 3 residues short of the end of the CDR3; the missing end is completed from the germline J gene. Measured with immunoSEQ multiplex PCR; TCRdb has only the in-frame clones, and not every one. The profile covers tens of thousands of clones, none occurring a single time. CDR1 is LGHNA and CDR2 is YNFKEQ in the germline V gene. The length of the CDR3 is 18 residues. The specimen was peripheral blood mononuclear cells. The clonotype originates from a person aged 18 to 75 in good health. The J gene is TRBJ1-1, the V gene TRBV4-2; TRBD1 is a possible D gene (5 bases). The CDR3 spells CASSQEIGGFSSGTEAFF. Partial CDR3 DNA: TGCGCCAGCAGCCAAGAAATTGGGGGGTTTTCATCTGGGACTGAA.